The following is a T cell receptor (beta chain) sequence with its context. Antigen specificity is unknown. PCR used 60 Vbeta primers and 13 Jbeta primers. Generated by immunoSEQ multiplex PCR, the TCRdb table keeps only in-frame clones and is missing some. The sample yields 150,000 to 200,000 clones, approximately 80% seen once. This CDR3 is 13 amino acids long. Per germline, CDR1 LNHDA and CDR2 SQIVND (reference sequence). V dropped 3 bases and J dropped 6 bases, with 11 bases sitting between them. These data come from a study of cytomegalovirus exposure and HLA in healthy donors. The study's findings and limits: The authors listed roughly 150 TCR beta chains as cytomegalovirus-associated. Differences between HLA loci emerged in a later analysis of TCR association rates, with DRB1 most and HLA-C fewest. CMV antigen specificity of a few CMV-associated chains was confirmed in vitro. Some segments of the V type, notably TRBV6-2 and TRBV6-3, were excluded as indistinguishable.

The V and J genes are TRBV19 and TRBJ1-1; possible D gene TRBD1, 6 bases. The TCR was taken from a woman aged 45-65 years in good health and CMV-seronegative. Sequencing used PBMCs. The chain's CDR3 is CASSIGQTAEAFF. In DNA form, the CDR3 reads TGTGCCAGTAGTATCGGACAGACGGCTGAAGCTTTCTTT.